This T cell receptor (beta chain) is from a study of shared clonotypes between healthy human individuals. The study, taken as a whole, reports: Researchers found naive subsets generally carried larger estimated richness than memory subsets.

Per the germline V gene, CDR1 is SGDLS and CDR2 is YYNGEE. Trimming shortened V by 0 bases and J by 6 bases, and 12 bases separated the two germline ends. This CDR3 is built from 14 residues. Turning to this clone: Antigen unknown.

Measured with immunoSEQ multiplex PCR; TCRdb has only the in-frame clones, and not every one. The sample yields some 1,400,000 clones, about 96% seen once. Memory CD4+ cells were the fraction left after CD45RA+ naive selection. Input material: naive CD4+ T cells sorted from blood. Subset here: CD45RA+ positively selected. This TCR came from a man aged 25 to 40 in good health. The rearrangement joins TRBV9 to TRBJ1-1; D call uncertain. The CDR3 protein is CASSVGGMGAEAFF. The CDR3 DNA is TGTGCCAGCAGCGTAGGAGGTATGGGAGCTGAAGCTTTCTTT.